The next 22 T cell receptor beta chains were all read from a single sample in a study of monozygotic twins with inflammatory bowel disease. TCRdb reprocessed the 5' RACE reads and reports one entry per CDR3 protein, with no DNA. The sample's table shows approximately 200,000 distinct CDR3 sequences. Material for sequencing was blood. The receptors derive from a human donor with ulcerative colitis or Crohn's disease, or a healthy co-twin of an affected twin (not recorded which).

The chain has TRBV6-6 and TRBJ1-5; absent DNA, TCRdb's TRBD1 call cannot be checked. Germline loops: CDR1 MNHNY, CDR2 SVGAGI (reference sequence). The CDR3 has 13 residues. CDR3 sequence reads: CASSYEGDQPQHF.

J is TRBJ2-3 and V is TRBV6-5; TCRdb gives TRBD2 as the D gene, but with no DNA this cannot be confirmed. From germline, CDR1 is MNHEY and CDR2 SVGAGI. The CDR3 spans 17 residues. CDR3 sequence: CASSYSSPGTSGGGQYF.

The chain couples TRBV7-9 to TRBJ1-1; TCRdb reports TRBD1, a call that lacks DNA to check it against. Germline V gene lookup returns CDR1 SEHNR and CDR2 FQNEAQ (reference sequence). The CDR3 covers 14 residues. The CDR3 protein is CASSLGDPGTEAFF.

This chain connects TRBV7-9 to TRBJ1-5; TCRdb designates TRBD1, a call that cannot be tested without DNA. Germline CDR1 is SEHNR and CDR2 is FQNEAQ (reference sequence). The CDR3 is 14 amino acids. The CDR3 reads CASSRTGSNQPQHF.

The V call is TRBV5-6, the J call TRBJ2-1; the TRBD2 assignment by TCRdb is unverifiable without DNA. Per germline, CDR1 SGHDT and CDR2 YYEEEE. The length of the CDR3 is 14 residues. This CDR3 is CASSPGGVGREQFF.

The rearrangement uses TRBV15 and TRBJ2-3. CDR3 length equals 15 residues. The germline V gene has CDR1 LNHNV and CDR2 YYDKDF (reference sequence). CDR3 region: CATSRDRTGFSTQYF.

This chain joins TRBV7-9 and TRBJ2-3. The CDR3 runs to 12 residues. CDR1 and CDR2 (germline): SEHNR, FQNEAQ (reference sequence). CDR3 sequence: CASSFYTDTQYF.

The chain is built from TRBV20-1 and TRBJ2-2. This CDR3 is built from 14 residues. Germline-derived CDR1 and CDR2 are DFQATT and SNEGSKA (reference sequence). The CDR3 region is CSARAQIMAGELFF.

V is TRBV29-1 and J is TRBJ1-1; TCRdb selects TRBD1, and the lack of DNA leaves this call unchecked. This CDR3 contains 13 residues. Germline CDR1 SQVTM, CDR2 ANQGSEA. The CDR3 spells CSVEGQMNTEAFF.

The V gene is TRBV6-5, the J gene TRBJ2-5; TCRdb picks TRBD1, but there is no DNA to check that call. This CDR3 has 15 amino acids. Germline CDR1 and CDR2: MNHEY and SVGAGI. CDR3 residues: CASSYQGGRGETQYF.

This CDR3 is CATSGPGTGGRLEQFF. The J gene is TRBJ2-1, the V gene TRBV24-1; TCRdb's D call of TRBD1 is untestable without DNA. The CDR3 spans 16 residues. Germline V CDR1 and CDR2: KGHDR, SFDVKD.

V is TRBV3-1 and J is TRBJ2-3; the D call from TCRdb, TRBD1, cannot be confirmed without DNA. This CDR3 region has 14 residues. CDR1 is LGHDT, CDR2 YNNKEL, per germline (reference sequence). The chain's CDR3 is CASNTGRSTDTQYF.

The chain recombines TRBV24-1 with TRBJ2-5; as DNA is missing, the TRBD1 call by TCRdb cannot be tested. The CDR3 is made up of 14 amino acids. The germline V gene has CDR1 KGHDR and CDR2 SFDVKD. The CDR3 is CATSVGANQETQYF.

The CDR3 protein is CASSRGQSNEKLFF. The V gene is TRBV7-2, the J gene TRBJ1-4; the TCRdb D gene call, TRBD1, has no DNA to confirm it. The CDR3 is 14 amino acids. Germline lookup yields CDR1 SGHTA and CDR2 FQGNSA. The complete variable domain, with remaining parts taken from reference TRBV7-2 and TRBJ1-4, reads GAGVSQSPSNKVTEKGKDVELRCDPISGHTALYWYRQSLGQGLEFLIYFQGNSAPDKSGLPSDRFSAERTGGSVSTLTIQRTQQEDSAVYLCASSRGQSNEKLFFGSGTQLSVL.

The CDR3 region is CASSLAAGAWGDEQFF. This chain uses TRBV7-8 with TRBJ2-1; TCRdb returns TRBD1, unconfirmable since there is no DNA. This CDR3 comprises 16 residues. Germline V lookup: CDR1 SGHVS, CDR2 FQNEAQ.

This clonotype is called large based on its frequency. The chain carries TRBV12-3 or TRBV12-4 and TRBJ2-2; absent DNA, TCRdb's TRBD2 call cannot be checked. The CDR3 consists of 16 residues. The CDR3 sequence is CASSTTSGRNTGELFF.

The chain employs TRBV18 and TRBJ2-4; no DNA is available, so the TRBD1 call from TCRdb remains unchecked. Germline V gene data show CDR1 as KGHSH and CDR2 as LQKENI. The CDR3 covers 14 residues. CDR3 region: CASSKDRLQDIQYF.

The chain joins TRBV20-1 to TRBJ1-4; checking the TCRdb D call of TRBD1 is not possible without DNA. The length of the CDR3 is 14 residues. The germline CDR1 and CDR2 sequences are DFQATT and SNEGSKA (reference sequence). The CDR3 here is CSASRQGLTEKLFF.

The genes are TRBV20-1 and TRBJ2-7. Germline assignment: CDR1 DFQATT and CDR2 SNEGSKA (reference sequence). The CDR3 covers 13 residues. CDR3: CSARGDGAYEQYF.

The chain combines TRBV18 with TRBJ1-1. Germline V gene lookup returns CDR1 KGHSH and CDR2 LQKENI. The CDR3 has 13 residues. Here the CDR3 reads CASSPAANTEAFF.

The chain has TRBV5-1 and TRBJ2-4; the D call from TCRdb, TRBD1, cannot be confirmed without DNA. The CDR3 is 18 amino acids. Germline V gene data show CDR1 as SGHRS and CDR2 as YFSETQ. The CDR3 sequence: CASSEDPGTGEYQNIQYF. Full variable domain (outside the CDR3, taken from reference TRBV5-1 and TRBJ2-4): KAGVTQTPRYLIKTRGQQVTLSCSPISGHRSVSWYQQTPGQGLQFLFEYFSETQRNKGNFPGRFSGRQFSNSRSEMNVSTLELGDSALYLCASSEDPGTGEYQNIQYFGAGTRLSVL.

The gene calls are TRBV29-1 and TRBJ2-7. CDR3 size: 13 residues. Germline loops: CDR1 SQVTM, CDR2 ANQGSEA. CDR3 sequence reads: CSVATASSYEQYF.